Listed here are 3 T cell receptor beta chains from one sample, sequenced in a study of T cells in Graves' hyperthyroidism and ophthalmopathy. Amplification of TCR beta CDR3 regions used RNA as the template. During a first-round RT-PCR of the TCR CDR3, the HTBI primer set was used. TCRdb ran MiXCR on the multiplex PCR reads and lists one entry per CDR3 protein. The sample lists hundreds of thousands of distinct CDR3 sequences, 16% occurring once. Sequencing used blood. Receptor source: a woman aged 18 to 35 with Graves' hyperthyroidism.

This clonotype was picked up a small number of times. The chain employs TRBV10-3 and TRBJ1-5; D gene unclear. Per the germline V gene, CDR1 is ENHRY and CDR2 is SYGVKD. Trimming took off 5 bases at V and 0 bases at J, with 5 bases between the two ends. The CDR3 contains 13 residues. CDR3 sequence reads: CAISWDSNQPQHF. Written as DNA, the CDR3 is TGTGCCATCAGTTGGGATAGCAATCAGCCCCAGCATTTT.

The gene calls are TRBV25-1 and TRBJ2-7; the D gene could be TRBD1 or TRBD2 (5 bases each). Germline CDR1 reads MGHDK; CDR2 reads SYGVNS. The CDR3 runs 15 residues. The V end was cut by 8 bases, the J end by 3 bases, with 20 bases between. CDR3: CASGDPGRSLYEQYF. CDR3 nucleotides: TGTGCCAGCGGGGATCCGGGACGGAGTCTCTACGAGCAGTACTTC.

This clonotype was seen ten or more times. The chain employs TRBV11-3 and TRBJ1-5; maybe TRBD1 (5 bases). The germline V and J ends were trimmed by 5 bases and 3 bases, with 20 bases remaining between them. CDR1 and CDR2 from the germline V gene are SGHNT and YENEEA. The CDR3 is 17 amino acids. The CDR3 nucleotides read TGTGCCAGCAGCCCTACTGACAGAGAAATCTACAATCAGCCCCAGCATTTT. This gives the protein CASSPTDREIYNQPQHF. Drawing the rest from reference TRBV11-3 and TRBJ1-5, the complete variable domain is EAGVVQSPRYKIIEKKQPVAFWCNPISGHNTLYWYLQNLGQGPELLIRYENEEAVDDSQLPKDRFSAERLKGVDSTLKIQPAELGDSAVYLCASSPTDREIYNQPQHFGDGTRLSIL.